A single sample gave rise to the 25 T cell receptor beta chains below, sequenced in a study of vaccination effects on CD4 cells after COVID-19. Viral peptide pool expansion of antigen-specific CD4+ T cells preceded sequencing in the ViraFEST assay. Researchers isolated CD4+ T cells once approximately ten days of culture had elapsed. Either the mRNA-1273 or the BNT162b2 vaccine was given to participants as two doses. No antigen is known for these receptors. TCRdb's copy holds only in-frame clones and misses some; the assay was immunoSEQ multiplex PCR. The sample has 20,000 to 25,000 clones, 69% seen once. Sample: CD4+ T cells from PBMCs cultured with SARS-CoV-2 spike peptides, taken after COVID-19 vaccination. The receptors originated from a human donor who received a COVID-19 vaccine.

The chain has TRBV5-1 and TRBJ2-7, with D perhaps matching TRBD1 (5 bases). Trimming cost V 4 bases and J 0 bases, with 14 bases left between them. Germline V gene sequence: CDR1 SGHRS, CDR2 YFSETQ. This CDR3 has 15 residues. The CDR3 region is CASSLAQTASYEQYF. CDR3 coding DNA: TGCGCCAGCAGCCTGGCCCAGACAGCCTCCTACGAGCAGTACTTC.

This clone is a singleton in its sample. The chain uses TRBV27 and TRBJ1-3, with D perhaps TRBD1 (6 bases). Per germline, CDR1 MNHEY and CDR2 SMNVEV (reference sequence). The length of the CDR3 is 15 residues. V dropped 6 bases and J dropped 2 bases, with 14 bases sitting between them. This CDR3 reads CASSATGLAGNTIYF. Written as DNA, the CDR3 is TGTGCCAGCAGCGCAACAGGGTTAGCTGGAAACACCATATATTTT.

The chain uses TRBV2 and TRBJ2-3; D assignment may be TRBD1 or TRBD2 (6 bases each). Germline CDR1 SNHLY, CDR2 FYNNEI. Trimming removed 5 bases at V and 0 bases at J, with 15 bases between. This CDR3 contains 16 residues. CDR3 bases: TGTGCCAGCAGTACCACAGGGACTGAAAGCACAGATACGCAGTATTTT. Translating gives CASSTTGTESTDTQYF.

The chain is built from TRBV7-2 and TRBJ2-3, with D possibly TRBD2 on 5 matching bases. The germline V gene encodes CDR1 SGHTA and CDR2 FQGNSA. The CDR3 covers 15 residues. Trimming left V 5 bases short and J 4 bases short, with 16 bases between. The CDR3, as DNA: TGTGCCAGCAGCCCCCAAGCGGTAAGAGCAGATACGCAGTATTTT. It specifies CASSPQAVRADTQYF.

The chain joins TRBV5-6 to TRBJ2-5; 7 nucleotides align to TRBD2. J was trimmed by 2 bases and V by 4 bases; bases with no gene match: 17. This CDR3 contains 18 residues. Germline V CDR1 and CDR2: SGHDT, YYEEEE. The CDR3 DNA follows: TGTGCCAGCAGCACAATTGGGTGGTCTAGCGGAGATCAAGAGACCCAGTACTTC. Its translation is CASSTIGWSSGDQETQYF.

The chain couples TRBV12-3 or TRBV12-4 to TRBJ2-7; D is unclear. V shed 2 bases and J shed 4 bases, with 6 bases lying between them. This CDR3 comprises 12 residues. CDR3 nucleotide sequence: TGTGCCAGCAGTTTATACTGGTACGAGCAGTACTTC. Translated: CASSLYWYEQYF.

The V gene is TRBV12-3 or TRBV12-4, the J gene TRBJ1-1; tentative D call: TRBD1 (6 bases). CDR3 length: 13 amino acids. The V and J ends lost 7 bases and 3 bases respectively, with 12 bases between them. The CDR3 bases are TGTGCCAGCATCCAGGGGATACACACTGAAGCTTTCTTT. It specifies CASIQGIHTEAFF.

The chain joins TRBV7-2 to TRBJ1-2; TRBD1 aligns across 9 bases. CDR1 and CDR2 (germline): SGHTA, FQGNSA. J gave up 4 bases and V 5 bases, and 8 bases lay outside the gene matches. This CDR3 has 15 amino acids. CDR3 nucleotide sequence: TGTGCCAGCAGCCTCGACGGGACAGGGATCTATGGCTACACCTTC. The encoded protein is CASSLDGTGIYGYTF.

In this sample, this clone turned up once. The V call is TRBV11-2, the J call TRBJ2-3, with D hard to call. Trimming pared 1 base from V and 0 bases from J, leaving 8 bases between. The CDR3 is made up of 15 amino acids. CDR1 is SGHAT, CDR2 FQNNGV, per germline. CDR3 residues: CASSLVTLSTDTQYF. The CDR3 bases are TGTGCCAGCAGCTTAGTGACACTTAGCACAGATACGCAGTATTTT.

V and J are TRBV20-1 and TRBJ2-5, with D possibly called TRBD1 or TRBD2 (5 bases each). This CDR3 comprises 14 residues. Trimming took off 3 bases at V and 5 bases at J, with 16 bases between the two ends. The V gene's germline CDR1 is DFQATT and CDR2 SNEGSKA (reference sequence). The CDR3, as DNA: TGCAGTGCTAGTGGGTCGTCGGGACGGGAGACCCAGTACTTC. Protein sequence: CSASGSSGRETQYF.

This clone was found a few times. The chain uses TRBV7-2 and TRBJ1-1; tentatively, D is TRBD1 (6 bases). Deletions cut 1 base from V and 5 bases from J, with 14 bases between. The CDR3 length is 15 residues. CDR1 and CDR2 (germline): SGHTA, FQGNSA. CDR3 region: CASSLVPVQGTEAFF. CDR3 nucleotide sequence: TGTGCCAGCAGCTTAGTCCCAGTCCAGGGGACTGAAGCTTTCTTT.

The CDR3 region has the DNA TGTGCCAGCAGTGAGCCCGGAGCGGTAGGCAAGGAGACCCAGTACTTC. Translation: CASSEPGAVGKETQYF. The chain uses TRBV25-1 and TRBJ2-5; the D gene is possibly TRBD2 (5 bases). The germline V gene encodes CDR1 MGHDK and CDR2 SYGVNS. The CDR3 consists of 16 residues. With 3 bases removed from V and 5 bases from J, the gap between germline ends came to 19 bases.

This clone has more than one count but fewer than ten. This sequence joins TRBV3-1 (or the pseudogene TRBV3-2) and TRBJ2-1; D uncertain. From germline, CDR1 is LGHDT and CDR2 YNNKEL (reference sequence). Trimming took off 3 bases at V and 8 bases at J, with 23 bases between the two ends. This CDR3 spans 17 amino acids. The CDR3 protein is CASSQARSRPFDDEQFF. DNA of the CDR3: TGTGCCAGCAGCCAGGCACGATCTAGACCATTTGACGATGAGCAGTTCTTC.

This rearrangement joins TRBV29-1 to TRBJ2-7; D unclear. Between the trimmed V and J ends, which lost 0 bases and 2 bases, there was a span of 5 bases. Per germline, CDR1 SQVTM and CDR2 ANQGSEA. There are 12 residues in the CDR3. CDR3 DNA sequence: TGCAGCGTTGAAGACGGTACCTACGAGCAGTACTTC. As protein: CSVEDGTYEQYF.

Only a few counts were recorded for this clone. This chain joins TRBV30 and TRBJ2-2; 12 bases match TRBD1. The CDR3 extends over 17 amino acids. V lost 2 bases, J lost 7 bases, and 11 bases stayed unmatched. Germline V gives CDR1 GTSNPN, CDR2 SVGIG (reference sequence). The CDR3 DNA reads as TGTGCCTGGAGTCTTAGTCCGGGACAGGGGGCGGTCGGGGAGCTGTTTTTT. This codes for CAWSLSPGQGAVGELFF.

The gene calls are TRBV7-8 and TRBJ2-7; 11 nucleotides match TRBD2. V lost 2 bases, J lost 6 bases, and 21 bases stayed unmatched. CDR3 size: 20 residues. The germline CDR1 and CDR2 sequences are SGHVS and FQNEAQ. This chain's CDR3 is CASSLIKGLAGGLALFEQYF. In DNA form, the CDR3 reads TGTGCCAGCAGCTTAATTAAGGGGCTAGCGGGAGGACTTGCCTTATTCGAGCAGTACTTC.

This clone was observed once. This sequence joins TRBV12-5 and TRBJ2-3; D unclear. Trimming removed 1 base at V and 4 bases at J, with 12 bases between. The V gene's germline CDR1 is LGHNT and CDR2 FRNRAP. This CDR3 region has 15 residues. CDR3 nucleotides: TGTGCTAGTGGTTTGGAAAATTCTCAGGCAGATACGCAGTATTTT. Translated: CASGLENSQADTQYF.

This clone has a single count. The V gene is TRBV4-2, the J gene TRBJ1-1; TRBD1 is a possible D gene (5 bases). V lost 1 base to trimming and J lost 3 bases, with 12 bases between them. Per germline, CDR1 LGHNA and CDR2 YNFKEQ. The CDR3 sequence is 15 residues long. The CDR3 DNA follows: TGTGCCAGCAGCCAAGGGGCCTCGGGGGACACTGAAGCTTTCTTT. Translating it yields CASSQGASGDTEAFF.

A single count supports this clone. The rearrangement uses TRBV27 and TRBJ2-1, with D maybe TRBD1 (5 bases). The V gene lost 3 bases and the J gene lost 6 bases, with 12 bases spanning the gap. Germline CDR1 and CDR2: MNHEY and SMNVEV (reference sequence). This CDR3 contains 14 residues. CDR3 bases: TGTGCCAGCAGTTTGGGGCTATCACGCAATGAGCAGTTCTTC. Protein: CASSLGLSRNEQFF.

The CDR3 region is CASCTTSPGSDTQYF. In DNA, the CDR3 is TGTGCCAGTTGTACTACTAGCCCGGGTTCAGATACGCAGTATTTT. The V call is TRBV6-5, the J call TRBJ2-3; D might be TRBD2 (6 bases). Deletions cut 9 bases from V and 4 bases from J, with 20 bases between. This CDR3 spans 15 amino acids. Germline lookup yields CDR1 MNHEY and CDR2 SVGAGI.

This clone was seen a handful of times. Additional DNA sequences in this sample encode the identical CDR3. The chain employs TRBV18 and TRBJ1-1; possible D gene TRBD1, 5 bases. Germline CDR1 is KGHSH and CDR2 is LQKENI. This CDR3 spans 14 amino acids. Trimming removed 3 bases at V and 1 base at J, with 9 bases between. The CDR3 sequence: CASSPAGKNTEAFF. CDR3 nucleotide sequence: TGTGCCAGCTCACCGGCAGGGAAGAACACTGAAGCTTTCTTT. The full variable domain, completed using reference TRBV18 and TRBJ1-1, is NAGVMQNPRHLVRRRGQEARLRCSPMKGHSHVYWYRQLPEEGLKFMVYLQKENIIDESGMPKERFSAEFPKEGPSILRIQQVVRGDSAAYFCASSPAGKNTEAFFGQGTRLTVV.

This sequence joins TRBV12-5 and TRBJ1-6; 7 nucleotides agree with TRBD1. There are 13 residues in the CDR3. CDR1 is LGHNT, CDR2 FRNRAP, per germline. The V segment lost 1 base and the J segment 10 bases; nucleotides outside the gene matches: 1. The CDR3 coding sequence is TGTGCTAGTGGTTTGGACAGGGGATCACCCCTCCACTTT. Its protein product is CASGLDRGSPLHF.

The CDR3 nucleotides are TGTGCCAGCAGCCGCGATCCAGACTGGGGGAACATTCAGTACTTC. This sequence encodes CASSRDPDWGNIQYF. The rearrangement joins TRBV5-5 to TRBJ2-4, with D perhaps given as TRBD1 or TRBD2 (5 bases each). The germline V gene encodes CDR1 SGHKS and CDR2 YYEKEE (reference sequence). Trimming took off 4 bases at V and 7 bases at J, with 18 bases between the two ends. This CDR3 has 15 amino acids.

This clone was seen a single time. The CDR3: CASSKTGGRGYTF. In DNA, the CDR3 is TGTGCCAGCAGCAAAACAGGGGGCCGTGGCTACACCTTC. J is TRBJ1-2 and V is TRBV12-3 or TRBV12-4; 9 positions match TRBD1. This CDR3 spans 13 amino acids. J gave up 7 bases and V 6 bases, and 6 bases lay outside the gene matches.

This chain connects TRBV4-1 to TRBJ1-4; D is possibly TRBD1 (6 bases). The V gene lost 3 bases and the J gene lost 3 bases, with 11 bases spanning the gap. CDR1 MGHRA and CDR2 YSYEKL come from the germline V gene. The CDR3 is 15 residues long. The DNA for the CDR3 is TGCGCCAGCAGCCAGTTTAACAGGGCTAATGAAAAACTGTTTTTT. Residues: CASSQFNRANEKLFF.